This T cell receptor (beta chain) was captured by sequencing in a study of cytomegalovirus exposure and HLA in healthy donors (dated by TCRdb to the late 2010s). Broadly, across the study: The roughly 700 repertoires of the first cohort and the 120 validation repertoires were produced on the same platform, according to a later analysis. The study aimed to test whether signatures of past pathogen exposure could be identified by cataloging public T cell receptors. Along with the approximately 700-subject first cohort, a separate validation cohort of approximately 110 different subjects was used. To predict cytomegalovirus infection status, the study combined high-throughput TCR immunosequencing, statistical association of individual TCRs with disease status, and machine learning.

The investigation overall reported the following: The classifier was reported to diagnose cytomegalovirus status with high specificity and sensitivity in both the original and validation cohorts. Of the cluster scores, roughly 95% were above 0 in a later analysis, which found that TCRs clustered in the first cohort also tended to co-occur in the 95 to 150 validation repertoires. The authors suggested that the approach could potentially be generalized to other disease states and immunological phenotypes. In vitro tests confirmed that a few of the cytomegalovirus-associated TCR beta chains recognize cytomegalovirus antigens. Most TCR sequences were observed very rarely across donors, whereas some public TCRs were present in many individuals. The study listed around 160 TCR beta chains as associated with cytomegalovirus. A later analysis had no HLA typing for the validation cohort, so co-occurrence there was scored across all 130 or so repertoires.

As regards this clone: Its antigen remains undetermined. Qualities for individual bases were not recorded, and no much larger clone is one base off.

Library prep was done by the immunoSEQ multiplex PCR assay. Per the source publication's procedure: To diagnose cytomegalovirus status from the catalog of TCR beta chain sequences, a statistical classification framework was built. TCRdb's version of the immuneACCESS table is confined to in-frame rearrangements and falls short of the full clone set. An unresolved V gene accounts for under half of the shortfall where checked; the remainder is of unknown origin. V, J and clone size reflect that table, while D and trimming were determined from the DNA. In all, the sample holds about 270,000 clones, and roughly 85% of those were seen once. 1% of the sample lies in the top ten. Donors formed part of the validation cohort, which comprised over a hundred subjects and was distinct from the first cohort of several hundred subjects. The receptor comes from a woman between 18 and 30 years old in good health and CMV-seronegative. Material for sequencing was PBMCs.

At the DNA level, the sequence is TGCAGCGTTGAAGAGAGTCAGGGGCGAGATACGCAGTATTTT. Translated, it reads CSVEESQGRDTQYF. The receptor chain draws on TRBV29-1 and TRBJ2-3, with TRBD1 tentatively as D gene (6 bases match). Inclusive of the bounding cysteine and phenylalanine, the CDR3 is 14 residues long. Solely the CDR3 DNA is kept, with 42 bases framed from the first base. The CDR1 and CDR2 encoded by the germline V gene are SQVTM and ANQGSEA. V sheds 0 bases and J sheds 5 bases, leaving 12 bases between their ends.